These T cell receptor beta chains were read from a single sample in a study of cytomegalovirus exposure and HLA in healthy donors. Clones were read by immunoSEQ multiplex PCR, and TCRdb kept only the in-frame ones, dropping some. The sample has approximately 150,000 clones, more than 65% seen once. The sequenced sample was PBMCs. All receptors derive from a man aged 25-40 years in good health and CMV-seropositive. CDR3s include the opening cysteine and the closing phenylalanine or tryptophan. A D gene is named only where the DNA matches it firmly. Some rows have no size entry. The others give once, few or many, or a class for an expanded clone.

abundance	v_gene	d_gene	j_gene	CDR3aa	CDR3nt
few	TRBV5-1	TRBD1	TRBJ1-6	CASSRDRGFVSPLHF	TGCGCCAGCAGCAGGGACAGGGGTTTCGTTTCACCCCTCCACTTT
.	TRBV10-3	.	TRBJ2-7	CAISSLYEQYF	TGTGCCATCAGTTCTCTCTACGAGCAGTACTTC
.	TRBV11-2	.	TRBJ2-7	CASSPVSGKVNEQYF	TGTGCCAGCAGCCCCGTGTCAGGGAAAGTCAACGAGCAGTACTTC
.	TRBV7-2	TRBD1	TRBJ2-3	CASSLGTATDTQYF	TGTGCCAGCAGCTTGGGGACAGCCACAGATACGCAGTATTTT
.	TRBV5-1	.	TRBJ2-2	CASSLPGDTGELFF	TGCGCCAGCAGCTTGCCTGGAGACACCGGGGAGCTGTTTTTT
.	TRBV9	TRBD2	TRBJ2-5	CASSGTGTSRVEYF	TGTGCCAGCAGCGGCACCGGGACTAGCAGAGTCGAGTACTTC
.	TRBV30	.	TRBJ2-7	CAWSASPGEQYF	TGTGCCTGGAGTGCCTCCCCAGGCGAGCAGTACTTC
.	TRBV28	.	TRBJ1-5	CASSPHTAGDQPQHF	TGTGCCAGCAGTCCCCACACGGCGGGGGATCAGCCCCAGCATTTT
.	TRBV27	TRBD1	TRBJ2-1	CASSSTGTGVYNEQFF	TGTGCCAGCAGTTCCACCGGGACAGGGGTCTACAATGAGCAGTTCTTC
.	TRBV5-6	TRBD1	TRBJ1-2	CASSLTGQGDYGYTF	TGTGCCAGCAGCTTGACGGGACAGGGAGACTATGGCTACACCTTC
.	TRBV9	.	TRBJ2-7	CASSVGRGRNDEQYF	TGTGCCAGCAGCGTAGGACGGGGGAGAAACGACGAGCAGTACTTC
.	TRBV6-5	.	TRBJ1-6	CASSYSRWQGNSPLHF	TGTGCCAGCAGTTACTCGAGGTGGCAGGGAAATTCACCCCTCCACTTT
once	TRBV29-1	.	TRBJ1-6	CSVRQAYNSPLHF	TGCAGCGTTCGCCAGGCTTATAATTCACCCCTCCACTTT
.	TRBV7-9	.	TRBJ1-1	CASSVAGARSAFF	TGTGCCAGCAGCGTCGCAGGGGCTCGCTCGGCTTTCTTT
.	TRBV4-3	.	TRBJ2-7	CASSQDPGESYEQYF	TGCGCCAGCAGCCAAGATCCGGGGGAATCCTACGAGCAGTACTTC
.	TRBV6-5	.	TRBJ1-1	CASRDSQGNTEAFF	TGTGCCAGCAGAGACTCACAGGGGAACACTGAAGCTTTCTTT
.	TRBV18	.	TRBJ1-1	CASSPGEGRNTEAFF	TGTGCCAGCTCCCCAGGAGAGGGAAGGAACACTGAAGCTTTCTTT
.	TRBV5-1	.	TRBJ2-1	CASSSRIGGVNEQFF	TGCGCCAGCAGTTCTCGGATAGGGGGGGTCAATGAGCAGTTCTTC
.	TRBV7-8	.	TRBJ2-5	CASSGETQYF	TGTGCCAGCTCGGGAGAGACCCAGTACTTC
.	TRBV5-1	TRBD1	TRBJ1-2	CASSLAGNRGWGYGYTF	TGCGCCAGCAGCTTGGCCGGGAACAGGGGCTGGGGGTATGGCTACACCTTC
.	TRBV7-9	TRBD1	TRBJ1-2	CASSGRQGGDGYTF	TGTGCCAGCAGCGGACGACAGGGGGGTGATGGCTACACCTTC
.	TRBV5-1	.	TRBJ2-3	CASSTRDTRTDTQYF	TGCGCCAGCAGCACCCGGGACACTCGCACAGATACGCAGTATTTT
.	TRBV5-4	TRBD1	TRBJ1-2	CASSLEQGLSGYTF	TGTGCCAGCAGCTTGGAACAGGGGTTGAGTGGCTACACCTTC
.	TRBV4-2	TRBD1	TRBJ1-1	CASSQDPPRGHNTEAFF	TGTGCCAGCAGCCAAGATCCCCCCAGGGGGCATAACACTGAAGCTTTCTTT
.	TRBV9	.	TRBJ2-1	CASSSTGLALMNEQFF	TGTGCCAGCAGCTCTACAGGGTTAGCTCTAATGAATGAGCAGTTCTTC
.	TRBV29-1	.	TRBJ2-3	CSVERGGDTQYF	TGCAGCGTCGAAAGGGGCGGAGATACGCAGTATTTT
.	TRBV5-5	.	TRBJ1-1	CASLLRGHNTEAFF	TGTGCCAGCCTCCTAAGGGGTCATAATACTGAAGCTTTCTTT
.	TRBV5-6	TRBD2	TRBJ2-3	CASGPSGTGADTQYF	TGTGCCAGCGGACCTAGCGGGACGGGGGCAGATACGCAGTATTTT
.	TRBV5-4	TRBD2	TRBJ2-2	CASSRDYATGELFF	TGTGCCAGCAGCCGGGACTATGCCACCGGGGAGCTGTTTTTT
.	TRBV15	TRBD1	TRBJ2-2	CATSRDPQGAGELFF	TGTGCCACCAGCAGAGATCCGCAGGGGGCCGGGGAGCTGTTTTTT
.	TRBV4-1	.	TRBJ2-2	CASSLAANTGELFF	TGCGCCAGCAGCCTCGCAGCGAACACCGGGGAGCTGTTTTTT
.	TRBV7-6	.	TRBJ1-1	CASSLADRDTEAFF	TGTGCCAGCAGCTTAGCGGACAGAGACACTGAAGCTTTCTTT
few	TRBV30	.	TRBJ2-7	CAWTGTPYEQYF	TGTGCCTGGACCGGGACACCCTACGAGCAGTACTTC
.	TRBV27	.	TRBJ2-1	CASSYSSYNEQFF	TGTGCCAGCAGTTACAGCTCCTACAATGAGCAGTTCTTC
.	TRBV7-5	.	TRBJ2-7	CARSAGLAGGYYEQYF	TGTGCCAGAAGCGCTGGACTAGCGGGGGGGTACTACGAGCAGTACTTC
.	TRBV5-6	TRBD2	TRBJ2-5	CASSLTVAGGGETQYF	TGTGCCAGCAGCTTGACCGTAGCGGGAGGGGGAGAGACCCAGTACTTC
.	TRBV6-6	.	TRBJ1-4	CASSQGVIYGSEKLFF	TGTGCCAGCAGTCAGGGCGTGATTTACGGTTCTGAAAAACTGTTTTTT
.	TRBV19	TRBD1	TRBJ1-2	CASRQGASLFYGYTF	TGTGCCAGTAGACAGGGGGCGAGCTTGTTTTATGGCTACACCTTC
.	TRBV27	TRBD2	TRBJ2-7	CASSLSDRGRRGEQYF	TGTGCCAGCAGTTTATCAGATCGCGGGAGAAGGGGCGAGCAGTACTTC
.	TRBV18	.	TRBJ2-1	CASSPALGGEQFF	TGTGCCAGCTCGCCGGCTCTCGGGGGTGAGCAGTTCTTC
once	TRBV7-9	TRBD1	TRBJ2-1	CSSSLSRAGGIYEQFF	TGTTCCAGCAGCCTGTCGAGGGCAGGGGGCATATACGAGCAGTTCTTC
.	TRBV2	TRBD1	TRBJ2-3	CASSQGARTDTQYF	TGTGCCAGCTCTCAGGGGGCCCGCACAGATACGCAGTATTTT
.	TRBV19	TRBD2	TRBJ2-7	CASSILAGGFYEQYF	TGTGCCAGTAGTATACTAGCGGGAGGGTTCTACGAGCAGTACTTC
.	TRBV28	.	TRBJ2-2	CASSSGLNTGELFF	TGTGCCAGCAGTTCAGGCCTCAACACCGGGGAGCTGTTTTTT
.	TRBV5-1	.	TRBJ2-6	CASSLSSGANVLTF	TGCGCCAGCAGCTTGTCTAGCGGGGCCAACGTCCTGACTTTC
.	TRBV19	TRBD1	TRBJ1-4	CASSIRGQAEKLFF	TGTGCCAGTAGTATCAGGGGGCAGGCGGAAAAACTGTTTTTT
.	TRBV7-2	TRBD2	TRBJ2-1	CASSVPPSGRAYNEQFF	TGTGCCAGCAGCGTACCGCCCAGCGGGAGGGCCTACAATGAGCAGTTCTTC
.	TRBV11-2	TRBD1	TRBJ1-2	CASRPGGGYGYTF	TGTGCCAGCAGGCCAGGGGGCGGCTATGGCTACACCTTC
.	TRBV7-9	.	TRBJ2-5	CSSSSGSGVGETQYF	TGTTCCAGCAGCTCGGGTTCAGGGGTAGGGGAGACCCAGTACTTC
.	TRBV6-5	.	TRBJ2-2	CASSTFDSNTGELFF	TGTGCCAGCAGTACCTTCGACAGTAACACCGGGGAGCTGTTTTTT
.	TRBV5-6	TRBD2	TRBJ2-6	CASSRRTSGSHGANVLTF	TGTGCCAGCAGCCGGAGGACTAGCGGGAGTCATGGGGCCAACGTCCTGACTTTC
.	TRBV5-6	.	TRBJ1-1	CASSFRDTEAFF	TGTGCCAGCAGCTTTCGGGACACTGAAGCTTTCTTT
.	TRBV9	.	TRBJ1-6	CASSEEDQGIHNSPLHF	TGTGCCAGCAGCGAGGAGGACCAGGGGATCCATAATTCACCCCTCCACTTT
.	TRBV15	TRBD2	TRBJ2-3	CATSTGLAGLNTQYF	TGTGCCACCAGCACAGGACTAGCGGGACTTAATACGCAGTATTTT
.	TRBV12-5	TRBD2	TRBJ2-7	CASVFIGTSGGGYEQYF	TGTGCTAGTGTTTTCATCGGGACTAGCGGGGGGGGATACGAGCAGTACTTC